This T cell receptor beta chain was sequenced in a study of cytomegalovirus exposure and HLA in healthy donors. This clone has only one observation. The data were produced by immunoSEQ multiplex PCR, yet TCRdb's version contains in-frame clones alone and is incomplete. This table holds 150,000 to 200,000 clones, 80% to 85% found once. Trimming removed 0 bases from V and 5 bases from J, with 13 bases in between. The CDR3 totals 15 residues. CDR1 SGHVS and CDR2 FNYEAQ come from the germline V gene. This chain links TRBV7-6 with TRBJ2-5; D gene unclear. This receptor was taken from a woman aged 18 to 35 in good health and CMV-seropositive. The sequenced sample consisted of PBMCs. The CDR3: CASSLAARVRETQYF. Written as DNA, the CDR3 is TGTGCCAGCAGCTTAGCTGCCCGAGTGAGGGAGACCCAGTACTTC.